A selection of T cell receptor beta chains follows, all from one sample in a study of cytomegalovirus exposure and HLA in healthy donors. Sequencing used immunoSEQ multiplex PCR; TCRdb keeps in-frame clones, though not all of them. Of approximately 190,000 clones in the sample, around 80% were seen once. The specimen sequenced was PBMCs. All receptors derive from a woman under 30 in good health and CMV-seronegative. Both conserved end residues are part of each CDR3. D genes are given only for firm matches. Where a row states a size, it is once, few, many or the class of an expanded clone; other rows omit it.

TRBV13	TRBJ2-1	TRBD2	-	CASSTPSGRERNEQFF	TGTGCCAGCAGCACACCTAGCGGGAGAGAACGGAATGAGCAGTTCTTC
TRBV7-6	TRBJ1-3	-	-	CASSTGTQAGNTIYF	TGTGCCAGCAGCACCGGGACTCAAGCTGGAAACACCATATATTTT
TRBV7-9	TRBJ2-6	TRBD1	once	CASSPRDRATGANVLTF	TGTGCCAGCAGCCCCCGGGACAGGGCGACTGGGGCCAACGTCCTGACTTTC
TRBV29-1	TRBJ2-7	-	once	CSVATSSYEQYF	TGCAGCGTTGCGACATCCTCCTACGAGCAGTACTTC
TRBV5-4	TRBJ1-2	-	-	CASSYWAGFRYGYTF	TGTGCCAGCAGCTACTGGGCGGGCTTTAGATATGGCTACACCTTC
TRBV11-2	TRBJ1-1	TRBD1	-	CASSLGDRRAFF	TGTGCCAGCAGCTTAGGGGACAGAAGGGCTTTCTTT
TRBV7-9	TRBJ2-4	-	-	CASSLAEGRRVKNIQYF	TGTGCCAGCAGCTTAGCGGAAGGTCGCCGGGTCAAAAACATTCAGTACTTC
TRBV27	TRBJ2-1	-	-	CASSPLDHNRNEQFF	TGTGCCAGCAGTCCACTAGACCACAACCGGAATGAGCAGTTCTTC
TRBV7-2	TRBJ2-1	TRBD2	-	CASSLAGRVNYNEQFF	TGTGCCAGCAGCTTAGCGGGGAGGGTGAACTACAATGAGCAGTTCTTC
TRBV25-1	TRBJ2-5	-	-	CASSGVSETQYF	TGTGCCAGCAGTGGAGTTTCCGAGACCCAGTACTTC
TRBV2	TRBJ1-6	TRBD1	-	CASSRTGRSPLHF	TGTGCCAGCAGTCGGACAGGGCGTTCACCCCTCCACTTT
TRBV27	TRBJ1-1	TRBD1	few	CASSFKGQGPSFVTEAFF	TGTGCCAGCAGTTTTAAAGGACAGGGGCCCTCTTTTGTGACTGAAGCTTTCTTT
TRBV7-9	TRBJ1-1	TRBD1	-	CSSSPTGFVNTEAFF	TGTTCCAGCAGCCCGACAGGGTTTGTGAACACTGAAGCTTTCTTT
TRBV5-1	TRBJ1-3	TRBD1	-	CASRPSGGAYPFSGNTIYF	TGCGCCAGCAGACCGTCAGGGGGTGCCTACCCTTTCTCTGGAAACACCATATATTTT
TRBV27	TRBJ1-4	-	-	CASSTYQGFNEKLFF	TGTGCCAGCAGTACCTACCAGGGATTTAATGAAAAACTGTTTTTT
TRBV5-4	TRBJ2-1	TRBD2	-	CASSRGLGSGGNEQFF	TGTGCCAGCAGCCGGGGCCTGGGGTCGGGAGGCAATGAGCAGTTCTTC
TRBV30	TRBJ2-7	-	-	CAWSGGSYEQYF	TGTGCCTGGAGCGGGGGCTCCTACGAGCAGTACTTC
TRBV20-1	TRBJ2-2	-	-	CSASTPGELFF	TGCAGTGCTAGCACTCCCGGGGAGCTGTTTTTT
TRBV6-5	TRBJ1-2	TRBD1	-	CASSYSGGQLSYGYTF	TGTGCCAGCAGTTACTCCGGGGGACAGTTATCCTATGGCTACACCTTC
TRBV7-9	TRBJ2-5	-	-	CASSLGAGETQYF	TGTGCCAGCAGCTTAGGGGCAGGAGAGACCCAGTACTTC
TRBV7-2	TRBJ2-6	TRBD1	once	CASSLGWDRVPGANVLTF	TGTGCCAGCAGCTTAGGATGGGACAGAGTGCCTGGGGCCAACGTCCTGACTTTC
TRBV12-5	TRBJ1-1	-	-	CASGLANREREAFF	TGTGCTAGTGGTTTGGCCAACAGGGAGCGTGAAGCTTTCTTT
TRBV28	TRBJ2-2	TRBD1	-	CASSLQGAVGELFF	TGTGCCAGCAGTTTACAGGGGGCTGTCGGGGAGCTGTTTTTT
TRBV7-6	TRBJ2-2	TRBD1	-	CASQDRGITGELFF	TGTGCCAGCCAGGACAGGGGTATCACCGGGGAGCTGTTTTTT
TRBV5-6	TRBJ1-1	TRBD1	-	CASSHRTGENTEAFF	TGTGCCAGCAGCCACCGGACAGGCGAAAACACTGAAGCTTTCTTT
TRBV28	TRBJ1-1	-	few	CATSSGTQGLLGTEAFF	TGTGCCACCTCCTCCGGGACACAGGGCTTATTGGGCACTGAAGCTTTCTTT
TRBV13	TRBJ1-1	TRBD1	-	CASSAYLDRGKAFF	TGTGCCAGCAGCGCCTACCTAGACAGGGGGAAAGCTTTCTTT
TRBV27	TRBJ2-7	-	-	CASSQGLSYEQYF	TGTGCCAGCAGTCAGGGCCTCTCCTACGAGCAGTACTTC
TRBV2	TRBJ2-5	-	-	CASSEWGRELETQYF	TGTGCCAGCAGTGAATGGGGGCGGGAGTTGGAGACCCAGTACTTC
TRBV19	TRBJ1-2	-	-	CASTPLGVNYGYTF	TGTGCCAGTACCCCTCTAGGGGTAAACTATGGCTACACCTTC
TRBV6-5	TRBJ2-1	-	-	CASSIDRSSYNEQFF	TGTGCCAGCAGTATAGACAGGAGCTCCTACAATGAGCAGTTCTTC
TRBV7-9	TRBJ2-5	-	-	CASSSPGGQETQYF	TGTGCCAGCAGCTCCCCCGGGGGACAAGAGACCCAGTACTTC
TRBV2	TRBJ2-2	TRBD1	-	CASYPTYRGKAVANTGELFF	TGTGCCAGCTACCCTACCTACAGGGGGAAGGCCGTCGCGAACACCGGGGAGCTGTTTTTT
TRBV30	TRBJ2-5	TRBD2	once	CAWGTLAGETQYF	TGTGCCTGGGGAACTTTAGCGGGAGAGACCCAGTACTTC
TRBV11-2	TRBJ2-2	-	-	CASSIETVTNTGELFF	TGTGCCAGCAGCATTGAGACAGTCACGAACACCGGGGAGCTGTTTTTT
TRBV5-8	TRBJ1-4	TRBD1	-	CAISIDRGFEKLFF	TGTGCCATCTCAATAGACAGGGGTTTTGAAAAACTGTTTTTT
TRBV7-9	TRBJ1-1	-	-	CSSSLGRDTEAFF	TGTTCCAGCAGCTTAGGGAGGGACACTGAAGCTTTCTTT
TRBV10-2	TRBJ2-6	TRBD1	once	CASSDPGTGGSGANVLTF	TGCGCCAGCAGTGATCCCGGGACAGGGGGCTCTGGGGCCAACGTCCTGACTTTC
TRBV7-9	TRBJ2-1	-	once	CASRPDYDEQFF	TGTGCCAGCAGGCCCGACTACGACGAGCAGTTCTTC
TRBV10-1	TRBJ2-2	TRBD2	-	CASSESLAGDFRPGELFF	TGCGCCAGCAGTGAGTCATTAGCGGGAGACTTCCGACCCGGGGAGCTGTTTTTT
TRBV5-8	TRBJ2-2	TRBD2	-	CASSLVPSGHNTGELFF	TGTGCCAGCAGCTTGGTGCCTAGCGGGCATAACACCGGGGAGCTGTTTTTT
TRBV7-2	TRBJ2-3	TRBD2	-	CASSFATSGTDTQYF	TGTGCCAGCAGCTTTGCTACTAGCGGCACAGATACGCAGTATTTT
TRBV30	TRBJ1-1	TRBD1	-	CAWSATRDSTMNTEAFF	TGTGCCTGGAGTGCCACCAGGGACAGCACTATGAACACTGAAGCTTTCTTT
TRBV5-4	TRBJ1-3	-	-	CASSSWTASSGNTIYF	TGTGCCAGCAGCTCCTGGACAGCTTCCTCTGGAAACACCATATATTTT
TRBV7-9	TRBJ2-3	TRBD2	-	CASSPGAGAGDTQYF	TGTGCCAGCAGCCCCGGGGCGGGAGCTGGAGATACGCAGTATTTT
TRBV7-9	TRBJ2-5	TRBD2	-	CASSSRLAGGERETQYF	TGTGCCAGCAGCTCGCGACTAGCGGGAGGAGAAAGAGAGACCCAGTACTTC